Given below is one T cell receptor (beta chain) in context. No antigen is known for it. This specimen belongs to a study of OX40 agonist ivuxolimab in advanced cancers. General observations from the study: The antigen specificity of the peripheral T cells (those that were expanded) was not determined.

The data were produced by immunoSEQ multiplex PCR, yet TCRdb's version contains in-frame clones alone and is incomplete. The table lists around 90,000 clones, 75% to 90% of them singletons. Trimming shortened V by 2 bases and J by 3 bases, and 15 bases separated the two germline ends. There are 15 residues in the CDR3. The germline V gene has CDR1 SGDLS and CDR2 YYNGEE. Blood got drawn at baseline, again on cycle 4 day 1, and then on cycle 7 day 1. The starting material was CD4+ or CD8+ T cells sorted from blood, obtained in a trial of the OX40 agonist ivuxolimab. This sequence originates from an adult with an advanced solid tumor such as melanoma, head and neck, liver or kidney cancer. The chain employs TRBV9 and TRBJ2-7; TRBD2 is a possible D gene (7 bases). The CDR3 sequence is CASSVGGTSLYEQYF. CDR3 bases: TGTGCCAGCAGCGTCGGGGGGACATCCCTCTACGAGCAGTACTTC.